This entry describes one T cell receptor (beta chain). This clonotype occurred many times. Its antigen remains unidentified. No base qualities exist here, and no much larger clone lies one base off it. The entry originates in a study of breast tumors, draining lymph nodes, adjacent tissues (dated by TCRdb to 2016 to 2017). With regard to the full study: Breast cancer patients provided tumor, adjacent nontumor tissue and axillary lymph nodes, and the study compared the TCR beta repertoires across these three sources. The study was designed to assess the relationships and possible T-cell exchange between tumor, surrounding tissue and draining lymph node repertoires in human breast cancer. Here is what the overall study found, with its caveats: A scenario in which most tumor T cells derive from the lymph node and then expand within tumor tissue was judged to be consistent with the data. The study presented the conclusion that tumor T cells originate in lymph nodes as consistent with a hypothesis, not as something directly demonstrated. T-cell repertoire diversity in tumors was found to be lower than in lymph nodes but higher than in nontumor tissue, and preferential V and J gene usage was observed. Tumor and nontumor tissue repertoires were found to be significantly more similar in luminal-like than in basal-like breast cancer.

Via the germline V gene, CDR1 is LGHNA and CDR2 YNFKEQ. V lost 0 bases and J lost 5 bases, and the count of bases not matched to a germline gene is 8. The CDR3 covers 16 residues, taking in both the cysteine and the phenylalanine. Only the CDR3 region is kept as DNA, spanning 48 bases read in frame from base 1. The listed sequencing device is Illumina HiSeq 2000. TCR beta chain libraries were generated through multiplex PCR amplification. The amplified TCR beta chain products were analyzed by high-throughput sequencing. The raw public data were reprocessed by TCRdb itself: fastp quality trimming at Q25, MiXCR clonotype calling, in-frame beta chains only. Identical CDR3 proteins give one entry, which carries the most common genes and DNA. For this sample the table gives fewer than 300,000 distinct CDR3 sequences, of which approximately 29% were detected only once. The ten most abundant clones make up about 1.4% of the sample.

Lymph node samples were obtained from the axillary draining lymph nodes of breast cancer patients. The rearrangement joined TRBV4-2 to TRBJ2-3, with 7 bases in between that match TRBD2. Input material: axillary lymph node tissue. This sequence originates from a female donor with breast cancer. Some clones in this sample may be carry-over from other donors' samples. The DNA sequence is TGTGCCAGCAGCCAAGATTTGGGCGGGAGTAAAGATACGCAGTATTTT. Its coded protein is CASSQDLGGSKDTQYF.